The clone carrying this T cell receptor (beta chain) was picked up a small number of times. The antigen is unknown. TCRdb called the 5' RACE reads again in MiXCR, with one record for every CDR3 protein. The table records about 430,000 distinct CDR3 sequences, 24% of them present only once. This sample is drawn from a study of T-cell memory formation after mild COVID-19. Study-wide results and caveats: Chiefly within CM and EM were the contracting CD4+ clones; CD8+ ones were within EMRA. Second-wave clones that peaked on day 37 lacked confirmed SARS-CoV-2 specificity. From day 15 to 85, contracting clones were balanced between CD4 and CD8, whereas later expanders leaned toward CD4+.

The CDR3 covers 14 residues. V was clipped by 6 bases and J by 4 bases; unmatched bases: 6. Germline V CDR1 and CDR2: MNHEY, SVGEGT. The TCR comes from an adult woman who had mild COVID-19 (a few samples of this study predate the infection). Cell type and time point are not known. The J gene is TRBJ2-1, the V gene TRBV6-2 or TRBV6-3; 7 nucleotides agree with TRBD2. Input material: PBMCs or a T cell subset sorted from them (not recorded which). CDR3: CASRKLATYNEQFF. In nucleotides, the CDR3 is TGTGCCAGCAGGAAACTAGCGACGTACAATGAGCAGTTCTTC.